The 19 T cell receptor beta chains listed next were all sequenced from one sample in a study of blood T cell repertoires in COVID-19. TCRdb's copy holds only in-frame clones and misses some; the assay was immunoSEQ multiplex PCR. The sample records fewer than 350,000 clones, more than 75% being singletons. Source material: peripheral blood. These receptors came from a woman aged 25 to 45 who had recovered from COVID-19.

For the CDR3, the DNA is TGTGCCAGCAGCCCCAGACAGGCGAACACTGAAGCTTTCTTT. Its protein is CASSPRQANTEAFF. The genes are TRBV9 and TRBJ1-1, with a weak D call TRBD1 (6 bases). Looked up from germline, CDR1 is SGDLS and CDR2 is YYNGEE. This CDR3 region has 14 residues. V lost 4 bases and J lost 1, with 11 bases in between.

The chain joins TRBV2 to TRBJ2-1; TRBD2 aligns across 8 bases. The CDR3 totals 19 residues. The V gene end was trimmed by 6 bases and the J gene end by 9 bases; junction bases not matched to a gene: 25. Germline lookup yields CDR1 SNHLY and CDR2 FYNNEI. The CDR3 here is CASSAPGTELKREIVEQFF. DNA for the CDR3: TGTGCCAGCAGCGCCCCCGGGACTGAGCTAAAGCGGGAGATTGTTGAGCAGTTCTTC.

The chain recombines TRBV5-1 with TRBJ2-3, with 7 bases matching TRBD2. The J segment lost 3 bases and the V segment lost 0 bases, leaving 4 bases of the junction unmatched. The CDR3 runs 15 residues. CDR1 SGHRS and CDR2 YFSETQ come from the germline V gene. The CDR3 coding sequence is TGCGCCAGCAGCTTGGACCAGGGAGGGACAGATACGCAGTATTTT. Translated, it gives CASSLDQGGTDTQYF. The variable domain in full, completed from reference TRBV5-1 and TRBJ2-3, reads KAGVTQTPRYLIKTRGQQVTLSCSPISGHRSVSWYQQTPGQGLQFLFEYFSETQRNKGNFPGRFSGRQFSNSRSEMNVSTLELGDSALYLCASSLDQGGTDTQYFGPGTRLTVL.

The chain links TRBV4-2 to TRBJ1-4, with 11 nucleotides matching TRBD1. The CDR3 is made up of 19 amino acids. The ends lost 2 bases at V and 8 bases at J; junction bases unmatched: 16. CDR1 is LGHNA and CDR2 is YNFKEQ in the germline V gene. The CDR3 region is CASSQQTSSGTGGDEKLFF. For the CDR3, the DNA is TGTGCCAGCAGCCAACAAACGAGTAGCGGGACAGGGGGGGACGAAAAACTGTTTTTT.

The chain couples TRBV5-6 to TRBJ2-1; TRBD1 is a possible D gene (6 bases). V lost 4 bases to trimming and J lost 8 bases, with 22 bases between them. This CDR3 comprises 16 residues. Germline V gene data show CDR1 as SGHDT and CDR2 as YYEEEE. This chain's CDR3 is CASSRKGEFTADEQFF. The CDR3, as DNA: TGTGCCAGCAGCAGAAAGGGGGAATTCACTGCTGATGAGCAGTTCTTC.

The gene calls are TRBV24-1 and TRBJ2-7; 8 positions agree with TRBD1. The germline CDR1 and CDR2 sequences are KGHDR and SFDVKD. The J segment lost 5 bases and the V segment lost 3 bases, leaving 8 bases of the junction unmatched. The length of the CDR3 is 15 residues. The chain's CDR3 is CATSDPRTGSHEQYF. The CDR3 nucleotides read TGTGCCACCAGTGATCCGAGGACAGGGAGCCACGAGCAGTACTTC.

The V call is TRBV11-2, the J call TRBJ2-1; unclear D gene. Germline V gives CDR1 SGHAT, CDR2 FQNNGV. Trimming stripped 8 bases from V and 10 bases from J, with 21 bases between. The CDR3 is made up of 14 amino acids. The DNA of the CDR3 is TGTGCCAGCGCTCGACCTCGGTCGGCCGGGGAGCAGTTCTTC. Its protein product is CASARPRSAGEQFF. Combining the CDR3 with reference TRBV11-2 and TRBJ2-1 gives the whole variable domain EAGVAQSPRYKIIEKRQSVAFWCNPISGHATLYWYQQILGQGPKLLIQFQNNGVVDDSQLPKDRFSAERLKGVDSTLKIQPAKLEDSAVYLCASARPRSAGEQFFGPGTRLTVL.

The chain recombines TRBV3-1 (or the pseudogene TRBV3-2) with TRBJ2-5, with 13 bases that match TRBD2. Trimming took 1 base from V and 7 from J; bases not matched to a gene: 6. Germline lookup yields CDR1 LGHDT and CDR2 YNNKEL (reference sequence). This CDR3 comprises 16 residues. The CDR3 protein is CASSQGTSGGAGTQYF. The CDR3 nucleotides are TGTGCCAGCAGCCAAGGGACTAGCGGGGGCGCAGGGACCCAGTACTTC.

The table lists this clone with a count of one. V and J are TRBV5-6 and TRBJ2-7; the D gene is possibly TRBD1 (6 bases). V was cut by 4 bases and J by 3 bases, with 11 bases left in between. Per germline, CDR1 SGHDT and CDR2 YYEEEE. This CDR3 is 13 amino acids long. The CDR3 coding sequence is TGTGCCAGCAGCCCCCCAGGGGTCTACGAGCAGTACTTC. This gives the protein CASSPPGVYEQYF.

The J gene is TRBJ2-5, the V gene TRBV2; D not certain. CDR1 and CDR2 (germline): SNHLY, FYNNEI. V lost 0 bases to trimming and J lost 5 bases, with 16 bases between them. The CDR3 runs to 16 residues. The CDR3 DNA follows: TGTGCCAGCAGTGAAGCGCTAGGATCACGAACCGAGACCCAGTACTTC. The encoded protein is CASSEALGSRTETQYF.

V and J are TRBV3-1 (or the pseudogene TRBV3-2) and TRBJ2-1; D is possibly TRBD1 (5 bases). Trimming took 2 bases from V and 10 from J, leaving 9 bases between them. Germline CDR1 is LGHDT and CDR2 is YNNKEL (reference sequence). The CDR3 has 12 amino acids. This chain's CDR3 is CASSQSSGEQFF. Written as DNA, the CDR3 is TGTGCCAGCAGCCAATCATCAGGGGAGCAGTTCTTC.

The chain recombines TRBV7-9 with TRBJ1-1, with D possibly TRBD1 on 6 matching bases. The germline V gene encodes CDR1 SEHNR and CDR2 FQNEAQ (reference sequence). Trimming stripped 4 bases from V and 1 base from J, with 16 bases between. The CDR3 spans 16 residues. The DNA for the CDR3 is TGTGCCAGCAGCTCCCCACTAACGGACAGGAACACTGAAGCTTTCTTT. Amino acids: CASSSPLTDRNTEAFF.

This rearrangement joins TRBV11-2 to TRBJ2-2; 10 bases are a match to TRBD1. Unmatched junction bases numbered 6, after V lost 1 base and J lost 4 bases. CDR1 and CDR2 (germline): SGHAT, FQNNGV. The CDR3 contains 17 residues. CDR3 in DNA: TGTGCCAGCAGCTTAGTCGGGACAGGGGAGCGCACCGGGGAGCTGTTTTTT. It is translated as CASSLVGTGERTGELFF. The full variable domain, completed using reference TRBV11-2 and TRBJ2-2, is EAGVAQSPRYKIIEKRQSVAFWCNPISGHATLYWYQQILGQGPKLLIQFQNNGVVDDSQLPKDRFSAERLKGVDSTLKIQPAKLEDSAVYLCASSLVGTGERTGELFFGEGSRLTVL.

This chain uses TRBV11-2 with TRBJ2-3, with TRBD2 matching over 8 bases. This CDR3 region has 14 residues. With 5 bases clipped from V and 3 bases from J, the junction kept 4 bases outside the gene matches. Germline assignment: CDR1 SGHAT and CDR2 FQNNGV. CDR3 sequence (DNA): TGTGCCAGCAGCGACCCGGGAGGGACAGATACGCAGTATTTT. Its translation is CASSDPGGTDTQYF.

Comments on this clone: At one of its ends the junction is not consistent with the germline gene, which may arise from a read error. The V and J genes are TRBV19 and TRBJ1-1; a possible D gene is TRBD1 (5 bases). CDR3 size: 13 residues. Germline assignment: CDR1 LNHDA and CDR2 SQIVND (reference sequence). The CDR3 DNA is TGTGCCAGTAGTATTCGGGGGAACGCTGAAGCTTTCTTT. Its protein product is CASSIRGNAEAFF.

CDR3 nucleotide sequence: TGTGCCAGCAGCTTAGGGCGGACTGGAAACACCATATATTTT. This gives the protein CASSLGRTGNTIYF. The J gene is TRBJ1-3, the V gene TRBV7-2, with no clear D. The CDR3 is made up of 14 amino acids. Trimming left V 1 base short and J 2 bases short, with 6 bases between. The germline gives CDR1 SGHTA, CDR2 FQGNSA.

The CDR3 bases are TGTGCCAGCAGACCTAGCGGCACAGATACGCAGTATTTT. Translating gives CASRPSGTDTQYF. The chain employs TRBV27 and TRBJ2-3; D possibly corresponds to TRBD2 (6 bases). Trimming took off 6 bases at V and 1 base at J, with 8 bases between the two ends. Per the germline V gene, CDR1 is MNHEY and CDR2 is SMNVEV (reference sequence). This CDR3 comprises 13 residues.

The chain combines TRBV10-3 with TRBJ1-2; 9 bases are a match to TRBD1. J gave up 8 bases and V 5 bases, and 3 bases lay outside the gene matches. The CDR3 is made up of 12 amino acids. CDR1 and CDR2 (germline): ENHRY, SYGVKD. The chain's CDR3 is CAISTGGAGYTF. CDR3 bases: TGTGCCATCAGTACAGGGGGCGCAGGCTACACCTTC.

The chain couples TRBV5-5 to TRBJ2-7, with 8 bases lining up with TRBD1. There are 15 residues in the CDR3. The germline V gene encodes CDR1 SGHKS and CDR2 YYEKEE (reference sequence). V dropped 5 bases and J dropped 2; count of bases not matched to a gene: 9. DNA for the CDR3: TGTGCCAGCAGTTACGACAGGGGTCCGACCTACGAGCAGTACTTC. Protein product: CASSYDRGPTYEQYF.